Each of the 21 T cell receptor beta chains below was sequenced from the same sample in a study of cytomegalovirus exposure and HLA in healthy donors. The PCR employed 60 Vbeta primers together with 13 Jbeta primers. Here immunoSEQ multiplex PCR was the method, and the copy in TCRdb shows in-frame clones only, minus some. Of approximately 130,000 clones listed, about 81% are singletons. Sample: PBMCs. Receptor source: a man in his forties in good health and CMV-seronegative.

This rearrangement joins TRBV19 to TRBJ1-2; D is uncertain. V gave up 3 bases and J gave up 7 bases, with 15 bases separating them. The CDR3 loop spans 14 amino acids. The V gene's germline CDR1 is LNHDA and CDR2 SQIVND (reference sequence). The CDR3 bases are TGTGCCAGTAGTATGGAGGGCTGGGAAGGTGGCTACACCTTC. Amino acid sequence: CASSMEGWEGGYTF.

This clone was observed a few times. The chain joins TRBV9 to TRBJ2-7, with TRBD2 matching 7 bases. Germline V gene data show CDR1 as SGDLS and CDR2 as YYNGEE. The V and J ends lost 3 bases and 4 bases, in that order; junction bases with no gene match: 7. The CDR3 spans 14 residues. The CDR3 is CASSAGGGLYEQYF. The CDR3 nucleotides read TGTGCCAGCAGCGCCGGCGGGGGATTATACGAGCAGTACTTC.

V is TRBV25-1 and J is TRBJ2-1, with D maybe TRBD1 (6 bases). The CDR3 is 14 residues long. V dropped 4 bases and J dropped 5 bases, with 12 bases sitting between them. Germline lookup yields CDR1 MGHDK and CDR2 SYGVNS. CDR3 amino acids: CASSVIQGDNEQFF. CDR3 bases: TGTGCCAGCAGTGTTATACAGGGTGACAATGAGCAGTTCTTC. The whole variable domain, remainder taken from reference TRBV25-1 and TRBJ2-1, is EADIYQTPRYLVIGTGKKITLECSQTMGHDKMYWYQQDPGMELHLIHYSYGVNSTEKGDLSSESTVSRIRTEHFPLTLESARPSHTSQYLCASSVIQGDNEQFFGPGTRLTVL.

The gene calls are TRBV6-5 and TRBJ1-1; D gene ambiguous. Per the germline V gene, CDR1 is MNHEY and CDR2 is SVGAGI. CDR3 length: 13 residues. Trimming cost V 2 bases and J 7 bases, with 11 bases left between them. CDR3 DNA sequence: TGTGCCAGCAGTTACCCCGGGAGCGGTGAAGCTTTCTTT. Protein sequence: CASSYPGSGEAFF.

CDR3 residues: CASSQTTSGRSEQFF. The CDR3 DNA reads TGTGCCAGTAGCCAGACGACTAGCGGGAGGTCTGAGCAGTTCTTC. The chain combines TRBV19 with TRBJ2-1; TRBD2 agrees at 13 bases. The germline V gene encodes CDR1 LNHDA and CDR2 SQIVND (reference sequence). J was trimmed by 9 bases and V by 6 bases; bases with no gene match: 8. The CDR3 loop spans 15 amino acids.

The chain carries TRBV27 and TRBJ1-5; no definite D call. With 6 bases removed from V and 7 bases from J, the gap between germline ends came to 10 bases. The CDR3 sequence is 12 residues long. Germline V gene lookup returns CDR1 MNHEY and CDR2 SMNVEV (reference sequence). The CDR3 region is CASSPGRQPQHF. As DNA, the CDR3 is TGTGCCAGCAGCCCTGGTCGGCAGCCCCAGCATTTT.

The gene calls are TRBV5-1 and TRBJ1-1; possible D gene TRBD1, 6 bases. Trimming took 4 bases from V and 3 from J, leaving 13 bases between them. CDR3 length: 14 residues. CDR1 is SGHRS and CDR2 is YFSETQ in the germline V gene. The CDR3: CASSAGTQYTEAFF. CDR3 nucleotide sequence: TGCGCCAGCAGCGCCGGGACACAGTACACTGAAGCTTTCTTT.

This chain joins TRBV9 and TRBJ2-4, with D possibly matching TRBD2 (6 bases). The CDR3 consists of 16 residues. Germline V gene sequence: CDR1 SGDLS, CDR2 YYNGEE. V was trimmed by 3 bases and J by 6 bases, leaving 19 bases between them. In DNA form, the CDR3 reads TGTGCCAGCAGCGCTGGGGTGACGGGAGAGGGAAACATTCAGTACTTC. Translating it yields CASSAGVTGEGNIQYF.

The chain recombines TRBV4-2 with TRBJ2-1, with D possibly TRBD1 on 7 matching bases. Trimming took 3 bases from V and 1 from J, leaving 13 bases between them. This CDR3 contains 16 residues. The germline gives CDR1 LGHNA, CDR2 YNFKEQ. This chain's CDR3 is CASSQDYRGSYNEQFF. CDR3 DNA: TGTGCCAGCAGCCAGGACTACAGGGGTTCCTACAATGAGCAGTTCTTC.

This clone has a handful of counts. This chain's CDR3 is CAITNGYGYTF. CDR3 DNA: TGTGCCATCACCAACGGGTATGGCTACACCTTC. The chain employs TRBV10-3 and TRBJ1-2; D remains ambiguous. In germline, CDR1 is ENHRY, CDR2 SYGVKD. The CDR3 covers 11 residues. V was cut by 7 bases and J by 5 bases, with 8 bases left in between.

V usage is TRBV19 and J usage is TRBJ2-3; D possibly corresponds to TRBD2 (6 bases). CDR1 and CDR2 from the germline V gene are LNHDA and SQIVND (reference sequence). Trimming shortened V by 2 bases and J by 4 bases, and 7 bases separated the two germline ends. CDR3 length: 13 residues. The CDR3 DNA is TGTGCCAGTAGTATATCGGGGGCAGATACGCAGTATTTT. Translating it yields CASSISGADTQYF. Variable domain in full (rest from reference TRBV19 and TRBJ2-3): DGGITQSPKYLFRKEGQNVTLSCEQNLNHDAMYWYRQDPGQGLRLIYYSQIVNDFQKGDIAEGYSVSREKKESFPLTVTSAQKNPTAFYLCASSISGADTQYFGPGTRLTVL.

V usage is TRBV4-2 and J usage is TRBJ2-3; D perhaps matches TRBD2 (6 bases). Trimming pared 1 base from V and 2 bases from J, leaving 16 bases between. Per the germline V gene, CDR1 is LGHNA and CDR2 is YNFKEQ. CDR3 length equals 17 residues. CDR3 protein: CASSQVGAGTYTDTQYF. CDR3 DNA: TGTGCCAGCAGCCAAGTCGGCGCGGGAACGTACACAGATACGCAGTATTTT.

The V gene is TRBV30, the J gene TRBJ1-3; 7 positions match TRBD1. With 3 bases clipped from V and 2 bases from J, the junction kept 4 bases outside the gene matches. Germline CDR1 reads GTSNPN; CDR2 reads SVGIG (reference sequence). The CDR3 is 14 amino acids. CDR3 DNA: TGTGCCTGGAGGGGCCAGGGGGCTGGAAACACCATATATTTT. Translation gives CAWRGQGAGNTIYF.

This chain connects TRBV14 to TRBJ1-1; D is perhaps TRBD1 (5 bases). Looked up from germline, CDR1 is SGHDN and CDR2 is FVKESK. The CDR3 length is 12 residues. V was pared by 9 bases and J by 1 base, with 9 bases between. This CDR3 reads CARNQGNTEAFF. For the CDR3, the DNA is TGTGCCAGAAACCAGGGGAACACTGAAGCTTTCTTT.

This sequence joins TRBV15 and TRBJ2-5, with 10 positions matching TRBD1. Germline values: CDR1 LNHNV, CDR2 YYDKDF (reference sequence). Trimming took 5 bases from V and 5 from J; bases not matched to a gene: 8. The CDR3 spans 15 residues. The CDR3 bases are TGTGCCACCAGCGGGGGACAGGGGAGCGTTGAGACCCAGTACTTC. This sequence encodes CATSGGQGSVETQYF.

The rearrangement uses TRBV11-2 and TRBJ1-1, with TRBD1 identical over 7 bases. The CDR3 is made up of 15 amino acids. In germline, CDR1 is SGHAT, CDR2 FQNNGV. V was pared by 6 bases and J by 0 bases, with 7 bases of the junction left unmatched. CDR3 coding DNA: TGTGCCAGCAGAATACAACAGGGGCTGAACACTGAAGCTTTCTTT. This translates into CASRIQQGLNTEAFF.

The chain is built from TRBV10-3 and TRBJ1-1; D is undetermined. V lost 3 bases, J lost 6 bases, and 5 bases lay in between. The CDR3 runs 11 residues. In germline, CDR1 is ENHRY, CDR2 SYGVKD. This CDR3 reads CAISDLSEAFF. CDR3 nucleotide sequence: TGTGCCATCAGTGACCTCTCTGAAGCTTTCTTT.

The gene calls are TRBV7-8 and TRBJ1-2; TRBD1 might be the D (6 bases). Deletions cut 5 bases from V and 8 bases from J, with 18 bases between. The CDR3 is 14 amino acids. Per germline, CDR1 SGHVS and CDR2 FQNEAQ. CDR3 sequence: CASSPLGGAGGYTF. CDR3 DNA sequence: TGTGCCAGCAGCCCTTTAGGGGGTGCGGGCGGCTACACCTTC.

CDR3 coding DNA: TGTGCCATCAGTGAGGGTACAGGGGACACCTACGAGCAGTACTTC. It encodes CAISEGTGDTYEQYF. The rearrangement uses TRBV10-3 and TRBJ2-7, with 7 nucleotides matching TRBD1. The CDR3 is 15 residues long. V lost 2 bases to trimming and J lost 2 bases; unmatched junction nucleotides: 6. In germline, CDR1 is ENHRY, CDR2 SYGVKD.

This clone was recorded only once. Sequence at one end of the junction differs from germline and may be a read error. This chain uses TRBV11-2 with TRBJ1-2; D is unclear. The germline gives CDR1 SGHAT, CDR2 FQNNGV. The CDR3 spans 13 residues. CDR3 residues: CASSPRSGGHVFF. The CDR3, as DNA: TGTGCCAGCAGCCCCCGTTCGGGAGGGCATGTATTCTTC. The full variable domain, completed using reference TRBV11-2 and TRBJ1-2, is EAGVAQSPRYKIIEKRQSVAFWCNPISGHATLYWYQQILGQGPKLLIQFQNNGVVDDSQLPKDRFSAERLKGVDSTLKIQPAKLEDSAVYLCASSPRSGGHVFFGSGTRLTVV.

This chain uses TRBV2 with TRBJ1-1; TRBD1 is a possible D gene (5 bases). Germline V gene data show CDR1 as SNHLY and CDR2 as FYNNEI. The CDR3 sequence is 13 residues long. V gave up 0 bases and J gave up 11 bases, with 13 bases separating them. The DNA for the CDR3 is TGTGCCAGCAGTGAAGCGGGGCCCGGAAGGGCTTTCTTT. This gives the protein CASSEAGPGRAFF.